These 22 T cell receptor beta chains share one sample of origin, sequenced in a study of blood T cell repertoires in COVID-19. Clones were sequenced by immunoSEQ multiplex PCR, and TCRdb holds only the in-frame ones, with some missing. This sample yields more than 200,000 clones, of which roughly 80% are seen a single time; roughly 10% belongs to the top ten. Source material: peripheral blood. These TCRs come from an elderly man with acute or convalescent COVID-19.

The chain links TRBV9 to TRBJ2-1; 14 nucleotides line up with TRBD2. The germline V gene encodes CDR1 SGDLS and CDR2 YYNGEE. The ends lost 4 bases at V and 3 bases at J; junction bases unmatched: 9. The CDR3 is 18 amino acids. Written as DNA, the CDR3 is TGTGCCAGCAGCCACGGGACTAGCGGGAGTCTGTTCTACAATGAGCAGTTCTTC. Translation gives CASSHGTSGSLFYNEQFF. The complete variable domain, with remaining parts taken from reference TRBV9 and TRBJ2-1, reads DSGVTQTPKHLITATGQRVTLRCSPRSGDLSVYWYQQSLDQGLQFLIQYYNGEERAKGNILERFSAQQFPDLHSELNLSSLELGDSALYFCASSHGTSGSLFYNEQFFGPGTRLTVL.

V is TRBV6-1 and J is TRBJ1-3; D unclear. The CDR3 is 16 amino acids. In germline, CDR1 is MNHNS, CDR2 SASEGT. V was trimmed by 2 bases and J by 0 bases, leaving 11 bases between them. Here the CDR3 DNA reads TGTGCCAGCAGTGAACAGGTCTTGAGCTCTGGAAACACCATATATTTT. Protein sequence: CASSEQVLSSGNTIYF.

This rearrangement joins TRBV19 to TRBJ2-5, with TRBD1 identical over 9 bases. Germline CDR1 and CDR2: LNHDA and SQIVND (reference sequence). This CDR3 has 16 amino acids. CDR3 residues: CVGSPLPGQGQETQYF. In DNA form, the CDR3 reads TGTGTGGGTTCTCCTCTTCCGGGACAGGGCCAAGAGACCCAGTACTTC.

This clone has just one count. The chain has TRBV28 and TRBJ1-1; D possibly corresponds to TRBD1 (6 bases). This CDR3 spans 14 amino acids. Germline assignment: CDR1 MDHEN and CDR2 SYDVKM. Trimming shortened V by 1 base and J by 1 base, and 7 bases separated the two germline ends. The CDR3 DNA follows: TGTGCCAGCAGTTTATTCAGGGGGAACACTGAAGCTTTCTTT. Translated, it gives CASSLFRGNTEAFF.

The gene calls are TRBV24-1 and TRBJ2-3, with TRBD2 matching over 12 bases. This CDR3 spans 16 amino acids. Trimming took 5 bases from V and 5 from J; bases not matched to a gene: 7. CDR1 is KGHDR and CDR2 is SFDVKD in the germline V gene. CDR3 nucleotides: TGTGCCACCAGTGCTTCTAGCGGGAGGGCAAAAGATACGCAGTATTTT. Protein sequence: CATSASSGRAKDTQYF.

DNA of the CDR3: TGTGCCAGCAGCCCCCGGCTAGCGGGCACAGATACGCAGTATTTT. Its protein is CASSPRLAGTDTQYF. The V call is TRBV7-8, the J call TRBJ2-3; 7 bases align to TRBD2. V shed 5 bases and J 1 base; nucleotides not matched to a gene: 6. This CDR3 spans 15 amino acids. CDR1 is SGHVS and CDR2 is FQNEAQ in the germline V gene.

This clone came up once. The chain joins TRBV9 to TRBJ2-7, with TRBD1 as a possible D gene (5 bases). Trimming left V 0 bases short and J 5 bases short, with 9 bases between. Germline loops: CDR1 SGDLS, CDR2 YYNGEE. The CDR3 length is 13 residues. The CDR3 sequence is CASSVGQGHEQYF. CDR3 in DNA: TGTGCCAGCAGCGTAGGGCAGGGCCACGAGCAGTACTTC. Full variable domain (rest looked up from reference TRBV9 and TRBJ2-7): DSGVTQTPKHLITATGQRVTLRCSPRSGDLSVYWYQQSLDQGLQFLIQYYNGEERAKGNILERFSAQQFPDLHSELNLSSLELGDSALYFCASSVGQGHEQYFGPGTRLTVT.

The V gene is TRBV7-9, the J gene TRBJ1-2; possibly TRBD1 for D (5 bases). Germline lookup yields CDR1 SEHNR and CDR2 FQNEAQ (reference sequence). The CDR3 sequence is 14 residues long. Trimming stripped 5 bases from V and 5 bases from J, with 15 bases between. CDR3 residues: CASSAHPRGYGYTF. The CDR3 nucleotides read TGTGCCAGCAGCGCCCATCCTCGGGGGTATGGCTACACCTTC.

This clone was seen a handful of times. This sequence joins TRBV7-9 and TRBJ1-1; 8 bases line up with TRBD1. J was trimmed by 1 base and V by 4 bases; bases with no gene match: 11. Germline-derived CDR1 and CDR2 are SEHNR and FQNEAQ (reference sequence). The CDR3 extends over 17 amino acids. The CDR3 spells CASSSPRAGGRNTEAFF. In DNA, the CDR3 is TGTGCCAGCAGCTCGCCACGGGCAGGGGGCCGGAACACTGAAGCTTTCTTT.

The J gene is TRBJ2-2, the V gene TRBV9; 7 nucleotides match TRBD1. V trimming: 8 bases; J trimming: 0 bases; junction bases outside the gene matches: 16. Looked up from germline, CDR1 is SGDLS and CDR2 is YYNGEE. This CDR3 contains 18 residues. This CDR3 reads CARRAGTAKPPNTGELFF. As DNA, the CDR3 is TGTGCCAGAAGAGCCGGGACAGCTAAACCCCCGAACACCGGGGAGCTGTTTTTT.

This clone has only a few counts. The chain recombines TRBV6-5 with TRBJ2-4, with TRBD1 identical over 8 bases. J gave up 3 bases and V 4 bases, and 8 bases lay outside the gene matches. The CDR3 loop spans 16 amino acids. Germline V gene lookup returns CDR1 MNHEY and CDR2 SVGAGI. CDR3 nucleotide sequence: TGTGCCAGCAGTTCGACAGGGGCTGTGGTCAAAAACATTCAGTACTTC. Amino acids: CASSSTGAVVKNIQYF.

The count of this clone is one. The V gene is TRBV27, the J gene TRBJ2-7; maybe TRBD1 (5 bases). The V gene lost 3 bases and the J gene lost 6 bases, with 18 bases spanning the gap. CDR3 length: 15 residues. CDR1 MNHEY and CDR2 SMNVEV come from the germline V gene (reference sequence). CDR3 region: CASSLRSLKGLEQYF. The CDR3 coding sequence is TGTGCCAGCAGTTTGAGATCCCTCAAGGGGCTCGAGCAGTACTTC.

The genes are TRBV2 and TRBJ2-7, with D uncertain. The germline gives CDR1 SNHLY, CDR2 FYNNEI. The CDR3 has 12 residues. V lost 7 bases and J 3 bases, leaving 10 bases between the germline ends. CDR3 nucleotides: TGTGCCAGCATAAACATTTACTACGAGCAGTACTTC. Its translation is CASINIYYEQYF.

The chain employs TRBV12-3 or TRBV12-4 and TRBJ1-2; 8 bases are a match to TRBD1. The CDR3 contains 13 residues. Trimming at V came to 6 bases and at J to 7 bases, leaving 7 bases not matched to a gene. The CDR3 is CASSPQTGAGYTF. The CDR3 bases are TGTGCCAGCAGCCCACAGACAGGGGCTGGCTACACCTTC.

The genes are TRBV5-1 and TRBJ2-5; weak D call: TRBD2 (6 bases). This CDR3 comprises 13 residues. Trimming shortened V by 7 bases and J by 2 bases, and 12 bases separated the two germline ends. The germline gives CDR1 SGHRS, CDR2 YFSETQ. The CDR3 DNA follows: TGCGCCAGCGGGAGGAGGCCTCAAGAGACCCAGTACTTC. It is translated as CASGRRPQETQYF. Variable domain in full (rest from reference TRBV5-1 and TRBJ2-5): KAGVTQTPRYLIKTRGQQVTLSCSPISGHRSVSWYQQTPGQGLQFLFEYFSETQRNKGNFPGRFSGRQFSNSRSEMNVSTLELGDSALYLCASGRRPQETQYFGPGTRLLVL.

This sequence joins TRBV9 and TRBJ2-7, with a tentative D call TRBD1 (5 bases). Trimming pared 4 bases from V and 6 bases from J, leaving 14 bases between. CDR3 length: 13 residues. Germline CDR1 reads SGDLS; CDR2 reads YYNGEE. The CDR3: CASSQGVLGEQYF. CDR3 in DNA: TGTGCCAGCAGCCAAGGGGTTTTGGGCGAGCAGTACTTC.

The CDR3 DNA sequence: TGTGCCAGCTCACCGGCCATAGAGGCACCCCTCCACTTT. Protein product: CASSPAIEAPLHF. V usage is TRBV18 and J usage is TRBJ1-6; no reliable D call. Per germline, CDR1 KGHSH and CDR2 LQKENI. The CDR3 sequence is 13 residues long. V was cut by 3 bases and J by 11 bases, with 11 bases left in between.

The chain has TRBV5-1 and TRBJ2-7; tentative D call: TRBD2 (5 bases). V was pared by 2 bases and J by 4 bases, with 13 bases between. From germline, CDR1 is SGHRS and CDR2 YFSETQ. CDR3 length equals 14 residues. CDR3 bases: TGCGCCAGCAGCTTCGGGGTTGGAGGTTACGAGCAGTACTTC. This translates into CASSFGVGGYEQYF.

In nucleotides, the CDR3 is TGTGCCAGCAGGGGATCGGGACAGTTTAATGGCTACACCTTC. Translation: CASRGSGQFNGYTF. This sequence joins TRBV2 and TRBJ1-2, with TRBD1 matching over 7 bases. Germline loops: CDR1 SNHLY, CDR2 FYNNEI. V was pared by 6 bases and J by 6 bases, with 10 bases of the junction left unmatched. The CDR3 sequence is 14 residues long.

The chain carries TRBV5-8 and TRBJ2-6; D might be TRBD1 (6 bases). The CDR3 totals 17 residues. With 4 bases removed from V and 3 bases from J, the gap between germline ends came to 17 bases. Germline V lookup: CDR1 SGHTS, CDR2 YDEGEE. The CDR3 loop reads CASSTWGRGRGANVLTF. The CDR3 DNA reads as TGTGCCAGCAGCACCTGGGGCAGGGGTCGTGGGGCCAACGTCCTGACTTTC.

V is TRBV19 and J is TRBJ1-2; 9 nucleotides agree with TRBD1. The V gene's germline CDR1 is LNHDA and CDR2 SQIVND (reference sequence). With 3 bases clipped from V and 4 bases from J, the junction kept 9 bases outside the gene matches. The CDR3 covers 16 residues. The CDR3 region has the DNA TGTGCCAGTAGTATCGGAGGGACAGGGTCGGGCTATGGCTACACCTTC. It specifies CASSIGGTGSGYGYTF. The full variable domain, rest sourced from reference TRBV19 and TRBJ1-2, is DGGITQSPKYLFRKEGQNVTLSCEQNLNHDAMYWYRQDPGQGLRLIYYSQIVNDFQKGDIAEGYSVSREKKESFPLTVTSAQKNPTAFYLCASSIGGTGSGYGYTFGSGTRLTVV.

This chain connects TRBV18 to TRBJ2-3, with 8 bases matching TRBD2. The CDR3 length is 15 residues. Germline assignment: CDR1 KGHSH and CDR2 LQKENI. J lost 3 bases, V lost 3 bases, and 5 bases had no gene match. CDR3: CASSPRAGGTDTQYF. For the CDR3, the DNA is TGTGCCAGCTCACCTCGTGCGGGGGGAACAGATACGCAGTATTTT.